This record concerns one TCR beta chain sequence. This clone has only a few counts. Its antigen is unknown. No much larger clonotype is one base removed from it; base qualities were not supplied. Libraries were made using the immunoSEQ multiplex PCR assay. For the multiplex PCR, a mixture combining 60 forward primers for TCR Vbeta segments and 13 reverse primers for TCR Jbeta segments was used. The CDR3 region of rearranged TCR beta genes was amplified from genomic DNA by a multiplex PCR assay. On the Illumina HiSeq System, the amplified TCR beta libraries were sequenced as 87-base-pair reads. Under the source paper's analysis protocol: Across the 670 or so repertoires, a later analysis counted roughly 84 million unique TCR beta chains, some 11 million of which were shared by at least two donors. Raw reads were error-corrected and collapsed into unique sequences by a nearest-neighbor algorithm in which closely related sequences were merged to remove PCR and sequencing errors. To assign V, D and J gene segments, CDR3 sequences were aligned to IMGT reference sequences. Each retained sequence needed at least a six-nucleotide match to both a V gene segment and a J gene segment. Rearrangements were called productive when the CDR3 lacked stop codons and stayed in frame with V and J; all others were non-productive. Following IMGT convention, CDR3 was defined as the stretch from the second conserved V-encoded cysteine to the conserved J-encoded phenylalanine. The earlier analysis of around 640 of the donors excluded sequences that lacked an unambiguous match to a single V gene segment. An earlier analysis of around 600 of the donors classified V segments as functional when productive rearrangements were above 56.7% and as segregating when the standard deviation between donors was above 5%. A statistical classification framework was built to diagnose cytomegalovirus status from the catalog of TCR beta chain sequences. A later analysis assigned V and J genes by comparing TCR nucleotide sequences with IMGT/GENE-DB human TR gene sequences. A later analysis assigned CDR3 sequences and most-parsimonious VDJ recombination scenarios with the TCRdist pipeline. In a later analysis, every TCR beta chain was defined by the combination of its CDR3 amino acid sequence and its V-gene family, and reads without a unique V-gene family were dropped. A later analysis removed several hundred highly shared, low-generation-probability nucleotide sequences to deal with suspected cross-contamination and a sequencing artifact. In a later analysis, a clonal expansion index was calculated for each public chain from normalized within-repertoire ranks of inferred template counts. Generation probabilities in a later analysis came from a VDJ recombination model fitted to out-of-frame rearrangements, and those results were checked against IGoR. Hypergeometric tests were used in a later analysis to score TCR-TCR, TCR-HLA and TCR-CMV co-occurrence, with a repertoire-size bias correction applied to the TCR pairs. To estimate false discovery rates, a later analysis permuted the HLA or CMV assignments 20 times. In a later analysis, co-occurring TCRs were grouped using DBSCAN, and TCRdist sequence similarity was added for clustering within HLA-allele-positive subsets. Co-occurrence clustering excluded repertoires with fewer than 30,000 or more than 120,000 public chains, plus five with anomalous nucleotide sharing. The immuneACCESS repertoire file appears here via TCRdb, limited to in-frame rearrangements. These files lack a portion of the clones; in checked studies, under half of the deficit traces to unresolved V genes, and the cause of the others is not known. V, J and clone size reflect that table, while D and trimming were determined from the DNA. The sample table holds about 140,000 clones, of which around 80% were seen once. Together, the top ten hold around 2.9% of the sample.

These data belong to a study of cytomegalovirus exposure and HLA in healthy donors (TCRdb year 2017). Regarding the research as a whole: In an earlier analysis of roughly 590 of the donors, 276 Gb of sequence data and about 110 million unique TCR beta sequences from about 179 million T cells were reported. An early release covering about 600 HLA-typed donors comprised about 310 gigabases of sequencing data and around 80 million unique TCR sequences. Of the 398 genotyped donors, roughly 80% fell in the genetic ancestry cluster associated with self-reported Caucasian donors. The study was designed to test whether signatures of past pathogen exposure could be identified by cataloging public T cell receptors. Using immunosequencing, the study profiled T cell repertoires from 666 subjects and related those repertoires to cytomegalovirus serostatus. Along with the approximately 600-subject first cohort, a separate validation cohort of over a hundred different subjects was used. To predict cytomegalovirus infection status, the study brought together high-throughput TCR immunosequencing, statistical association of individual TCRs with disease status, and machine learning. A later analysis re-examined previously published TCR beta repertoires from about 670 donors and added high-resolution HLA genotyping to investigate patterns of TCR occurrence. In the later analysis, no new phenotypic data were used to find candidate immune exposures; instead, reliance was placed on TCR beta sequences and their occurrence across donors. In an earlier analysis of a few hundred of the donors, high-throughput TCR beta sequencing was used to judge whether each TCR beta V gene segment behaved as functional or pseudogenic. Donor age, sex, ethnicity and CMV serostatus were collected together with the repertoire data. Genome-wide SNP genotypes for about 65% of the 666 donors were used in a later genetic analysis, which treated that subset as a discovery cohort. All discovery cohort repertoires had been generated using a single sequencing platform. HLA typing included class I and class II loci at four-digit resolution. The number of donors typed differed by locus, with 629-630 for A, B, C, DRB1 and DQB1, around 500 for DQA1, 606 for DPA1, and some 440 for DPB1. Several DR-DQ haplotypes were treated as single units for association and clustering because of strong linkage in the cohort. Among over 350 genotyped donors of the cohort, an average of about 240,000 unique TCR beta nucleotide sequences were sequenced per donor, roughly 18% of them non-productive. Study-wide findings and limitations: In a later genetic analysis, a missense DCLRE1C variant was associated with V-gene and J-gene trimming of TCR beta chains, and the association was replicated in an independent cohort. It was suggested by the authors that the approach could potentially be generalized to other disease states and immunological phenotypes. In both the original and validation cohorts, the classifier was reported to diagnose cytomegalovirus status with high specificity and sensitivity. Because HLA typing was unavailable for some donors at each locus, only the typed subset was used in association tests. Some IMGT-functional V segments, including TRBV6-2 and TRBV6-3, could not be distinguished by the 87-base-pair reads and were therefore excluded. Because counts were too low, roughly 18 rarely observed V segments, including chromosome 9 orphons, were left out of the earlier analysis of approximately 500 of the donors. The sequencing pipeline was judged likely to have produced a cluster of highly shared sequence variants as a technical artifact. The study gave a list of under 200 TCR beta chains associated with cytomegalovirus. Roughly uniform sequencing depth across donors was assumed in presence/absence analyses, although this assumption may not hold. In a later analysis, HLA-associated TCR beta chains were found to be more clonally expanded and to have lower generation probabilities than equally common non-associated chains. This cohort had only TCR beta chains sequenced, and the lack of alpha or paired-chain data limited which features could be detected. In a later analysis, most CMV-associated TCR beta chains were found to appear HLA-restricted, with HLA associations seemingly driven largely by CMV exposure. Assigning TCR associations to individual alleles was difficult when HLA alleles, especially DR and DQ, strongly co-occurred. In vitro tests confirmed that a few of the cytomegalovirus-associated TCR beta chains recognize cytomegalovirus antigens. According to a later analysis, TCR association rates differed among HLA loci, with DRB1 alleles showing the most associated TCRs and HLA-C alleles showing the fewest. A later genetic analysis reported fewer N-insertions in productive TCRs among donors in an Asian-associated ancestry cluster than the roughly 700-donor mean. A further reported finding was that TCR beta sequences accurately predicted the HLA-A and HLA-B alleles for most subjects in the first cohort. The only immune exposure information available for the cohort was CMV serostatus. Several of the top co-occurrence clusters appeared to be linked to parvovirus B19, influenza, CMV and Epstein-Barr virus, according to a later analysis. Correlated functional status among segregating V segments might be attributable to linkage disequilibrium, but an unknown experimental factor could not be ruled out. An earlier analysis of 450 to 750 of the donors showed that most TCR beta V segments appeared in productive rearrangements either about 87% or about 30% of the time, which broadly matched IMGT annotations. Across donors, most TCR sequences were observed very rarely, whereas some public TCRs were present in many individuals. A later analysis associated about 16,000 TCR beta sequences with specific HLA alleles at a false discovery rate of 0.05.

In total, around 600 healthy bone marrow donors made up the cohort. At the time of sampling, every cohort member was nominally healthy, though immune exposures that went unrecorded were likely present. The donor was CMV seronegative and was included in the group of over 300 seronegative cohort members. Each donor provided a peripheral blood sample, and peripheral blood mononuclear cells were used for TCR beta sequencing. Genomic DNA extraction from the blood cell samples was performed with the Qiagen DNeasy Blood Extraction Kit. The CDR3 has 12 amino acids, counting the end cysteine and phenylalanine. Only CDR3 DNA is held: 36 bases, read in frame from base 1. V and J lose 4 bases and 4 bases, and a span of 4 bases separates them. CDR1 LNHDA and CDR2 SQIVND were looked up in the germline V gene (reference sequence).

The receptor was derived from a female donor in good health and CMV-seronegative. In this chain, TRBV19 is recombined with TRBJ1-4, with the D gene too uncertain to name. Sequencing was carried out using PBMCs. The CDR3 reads CASSNINEKLFF. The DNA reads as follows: TGTGCCAGTAGTAACATTAATGAAAAACTGTTTTTT.